This TCR beta chain was identified during a study of beta chain features in type 1 diabetes. General study points: In every one of the four CD4+ subsets, TCRB CDR3s were moderately but significantly shorter in Type 1 diabetes patients. Among type 1 diabetes patients, VDJ junctions had fewer insertions and more deletions. PCR could preferentially amplify shorter templates, alike in patients and controls. In comparison with healthy donors, patients had naive, central memory and Treg TCRB repertoires that appeared more similar.

This clone was found once. No antigen is known for it. Sequencing targeted expressed TCRB transcripts, as all isolated RNA had been reverse transcribed. Profiling relied on immunoSEQ multiplex PCR, and the TCRdb table lists in-frame clones only, not all of them. This table has around 14,000 clones, around 69% appearing once. The germline CDR1 and CDR2 sequences are MGHRA and YSYEKL. The CDR3 spans 16 residues. With V trimmed by 2 bases and J by 2 bases, 7 bases remained unmatched. The chain employs TRBV4-1 and TRBJ1-2; TRBD1 aligns across 8 bases. Sequencing was carried out using stem cell memory CD4+ T cells from blood. This TCR was recovered from a woman between 18 and 30 years old with type 1 diabetes. CDR3 loop: CASSQWPRQGNYGYTF. The CDR3 DNA is TGCGCCAGCAGCCAATGGCCCCGACAGGGGAACTATGGCTACACCTTC.